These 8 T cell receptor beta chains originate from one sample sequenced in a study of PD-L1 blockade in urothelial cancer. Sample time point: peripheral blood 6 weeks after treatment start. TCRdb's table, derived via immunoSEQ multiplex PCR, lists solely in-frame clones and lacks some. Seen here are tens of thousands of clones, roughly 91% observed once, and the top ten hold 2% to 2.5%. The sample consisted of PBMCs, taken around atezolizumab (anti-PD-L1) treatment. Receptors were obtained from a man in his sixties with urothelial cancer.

CDR3 DNA sequence: TGCGCCAGCAGCTTGGCGACACGCTATCCTGACTATGGCTACACCTTC. Its translation: CASSLATRYPDYGYTF. The gene calls are TRBV5-1 and TRBJ1-2; D is unresolved. This CDR3 region has 16 residues. Per germline, CDR1 SGHRS and CDR2 YFSETQ. V was trimmed by 0 bases and J by 3 bases, leaving 15 bases between them.

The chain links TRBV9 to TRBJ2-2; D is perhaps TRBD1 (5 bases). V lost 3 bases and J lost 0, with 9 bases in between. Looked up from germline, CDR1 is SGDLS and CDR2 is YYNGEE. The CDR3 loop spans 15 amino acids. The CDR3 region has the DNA TGTGCCAGCAGCGGGACACTCTCGAACACCGGGGAGCTGTTTTTT. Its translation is CASSGTLSNTGELFF.

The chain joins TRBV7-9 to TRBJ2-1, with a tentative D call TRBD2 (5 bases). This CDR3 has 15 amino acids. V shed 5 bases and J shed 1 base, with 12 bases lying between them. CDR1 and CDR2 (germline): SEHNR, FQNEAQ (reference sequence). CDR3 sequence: CASSPAGASYNEQFF. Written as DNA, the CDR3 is TGTGCCAGCAGCCCCGCGGGCGCTTCCTACAATGAGCAGTTCTTC.

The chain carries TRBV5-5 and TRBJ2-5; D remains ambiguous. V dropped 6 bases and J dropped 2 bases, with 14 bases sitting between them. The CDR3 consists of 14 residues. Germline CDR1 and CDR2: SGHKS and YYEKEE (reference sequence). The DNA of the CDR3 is TGTGCCAGCACCAACTCACAGAAGCAAGAGACCCAGTACTTC. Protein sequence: CASTNSQKQETQYF.

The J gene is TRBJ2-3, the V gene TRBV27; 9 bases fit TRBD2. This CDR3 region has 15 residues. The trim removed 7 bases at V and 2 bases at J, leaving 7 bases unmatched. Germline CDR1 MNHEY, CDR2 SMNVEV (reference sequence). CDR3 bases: TGTGCCAGCATGCGGGAGGGCCTTGACACAGATACGCAGTATTTT. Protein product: CASMREGLDTDTQYF.

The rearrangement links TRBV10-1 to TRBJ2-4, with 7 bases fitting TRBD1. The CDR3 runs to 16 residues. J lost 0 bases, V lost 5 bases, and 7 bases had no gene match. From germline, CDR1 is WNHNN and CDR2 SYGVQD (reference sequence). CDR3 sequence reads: CASSPGQLGAKNIQYF. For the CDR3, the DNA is TGCGCCAGCAGTCCGGGACAGCTTGGAGCCAAAAACATTCAGTACTTC.

The CDR3 loop is CASSLGGTGRTGELFF. In nucleotides, the CDR3 is TGTGCCAGCAGTTTAGGTGGGACAGGGAGGACCGGGGAGCTGTTTTTT. This chain links TRBV27 with TRBJ2-2; 9 positions agree with TRBD1. Unmatched junction bases numbered 6, after V lost 2 bases and J lost 5 bases. This CDR3 comprises 16 residues. In germline, CDR1 is MNHEY, CDR2 SMNVEV (reference sequence).

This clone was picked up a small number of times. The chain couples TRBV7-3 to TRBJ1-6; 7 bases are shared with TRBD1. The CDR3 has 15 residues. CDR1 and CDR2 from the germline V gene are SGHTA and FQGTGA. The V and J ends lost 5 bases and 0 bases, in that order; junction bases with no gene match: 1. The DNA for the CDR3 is TGTGCCAGCAGCCGGGACAGCTCCTATAATTCACCCCTCCACTTT. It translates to CASSRDSSYNSPLHF.